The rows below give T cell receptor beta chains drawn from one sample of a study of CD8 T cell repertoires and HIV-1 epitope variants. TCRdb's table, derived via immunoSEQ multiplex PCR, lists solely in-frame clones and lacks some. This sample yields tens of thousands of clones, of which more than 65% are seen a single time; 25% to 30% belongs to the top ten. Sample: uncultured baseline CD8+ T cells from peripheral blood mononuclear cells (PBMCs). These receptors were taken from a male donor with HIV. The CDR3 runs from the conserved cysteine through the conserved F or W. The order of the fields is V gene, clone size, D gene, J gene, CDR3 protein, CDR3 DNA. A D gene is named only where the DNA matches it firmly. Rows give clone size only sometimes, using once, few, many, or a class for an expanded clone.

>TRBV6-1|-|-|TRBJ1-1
CASRVSVNTEAFF
TGTGCCAGCAGGGTCTCAGTGAACACTGAAGCTTTCTTT
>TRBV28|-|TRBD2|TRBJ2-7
CASSPGTRPGYEQYF
TGTGCCAGCAGCCCAGGGACTAGGCCCGGCTACGAGCAGTACTTC
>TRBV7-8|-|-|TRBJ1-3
CASSLDRVTIYF
TGTGCCAGCAGCTTAGACCGTGTCACCATATATTTT
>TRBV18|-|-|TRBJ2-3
CASSHKEDTQYF
TGTGCCAGCTCACATAAGGAAGATACGCAGTATTTT
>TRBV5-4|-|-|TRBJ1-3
CASSLTRRTSGNTIYF
TGTGCCAGCAGCTTGACCCGACGGACCTCTGGAAACACCATATATTTT
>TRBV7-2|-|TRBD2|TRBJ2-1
CASSLAGGPHNEQFF
TGTGCCAGCAGCTTAGCGGGAGGGCCCCACAATGAGCAGTTCTTC
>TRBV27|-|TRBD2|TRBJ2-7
CASSLGLEFYEQYF
TGTGCCAGCAGTTTGGGACTAGAGTTCTACGAGCAGTACTTC
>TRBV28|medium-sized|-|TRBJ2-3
CASSPVVSTDTQYF
TGTGCCAGCAGTCCGGTAGTAAGCACAGATACGCAGTATTTT
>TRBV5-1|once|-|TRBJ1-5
CASSLDGGDQPQHF
TGCGCCAGCAGCTTGGATGGGGGGGACCAGCCCCAGCATTTT
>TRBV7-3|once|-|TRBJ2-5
CASSPSSTETQYF
TGTGCCAGCAGCCCTTCTAGCACGGAGACCCAGTACTTC
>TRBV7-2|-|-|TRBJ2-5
CASSLRGWGETQYF
TGTGCCAGCAGCCTCCGTGGATGGGGAGAGACCCAGTACTTC
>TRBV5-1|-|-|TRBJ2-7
CASTSGTFSYEQYF
TGCGCCAGCACCTCAGGGACTTTCTCCTACGAGCAGTACTTC
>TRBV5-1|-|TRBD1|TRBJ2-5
CASSLGQGAGETQYF
TGCGCCAGCAGCTTGGGGCAGGGGGCTGGGGAGACCCAGTACTTC
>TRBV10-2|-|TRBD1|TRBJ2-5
CASGDRYQETQYF
TGCGCCAGCGGGGACAGGTACCAAGAGACCCAGTACTTC
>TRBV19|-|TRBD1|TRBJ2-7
CASSTDRGHEQYF
TGTGCCAGTAGTACGGACAGGGGGCACGAGCAGTACTTC
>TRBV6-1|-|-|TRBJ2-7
CATTRPLGYEQYF
TGTGCCACAACCCGACCCCTTGGCTACGAGCAGTACTTC
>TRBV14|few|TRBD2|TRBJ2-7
CASSLRTSGIYEQYF
TGTGCCAGCAGCCTGCGGACTAGCGGGATATACGAGCAGTACTTC
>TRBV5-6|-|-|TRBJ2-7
CASRWSTYEQYF
TGTGCCAGCCGGTGGTCCACCTACGAGCAGTACTTC
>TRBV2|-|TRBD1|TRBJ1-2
CASSGQGVNYGYTF
TGTGCCAGCAGTGGACAGGGGGTCAACTATGGCTACACCTTC
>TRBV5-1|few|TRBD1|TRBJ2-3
CASSRGGQGSTDTQYF
TGCGCCAGCAGCAGGGGAGGACAGGGCAGCACAGATACGCAGTATTTT
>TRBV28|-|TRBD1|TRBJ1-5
CASSTGQGGDQPQHF
TGTGCCAGCAGCACGGGACAGGGAGGCGATCAGCCCCAGCATTTT
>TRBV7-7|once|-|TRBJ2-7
CASSLSTGSNEQYF
TGTGCTAGCAGCCTCTCCACAGGGTCAAACGAGCAGTACTTC
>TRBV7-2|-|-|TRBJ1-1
CASSLAWSTEAFF
TGTGCCAGCAGCTTAGCTTGGAGCACTGAAGCTTTCTTT
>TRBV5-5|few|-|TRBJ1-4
CASSLGGQNEKLFF
TGTGCCAGCAGCTTAGGAGGCCAAAATGAAAAACTGTTTTTT
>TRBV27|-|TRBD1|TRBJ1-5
CASSPGTDRGQPQHF
TGTGCCAGCAGCCCGGGCACCGACAGGGGACAGCCCCAGCATTTT
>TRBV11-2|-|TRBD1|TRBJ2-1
CASSSGVQGAYNEQFF
TGTGCCAGCAGCTCTGGGGTGCAGGGGGCATACAATGAGCAGTTCTTC
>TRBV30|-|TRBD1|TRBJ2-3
CAWIGDRHTDTQYF
TGTGCCTGGATTGGGGACAGACACACAGATACGCAGTATTTT
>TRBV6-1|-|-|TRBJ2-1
CASTARRGRSQIQFF
TGTGCCAGCACCGCTAGGAGGGGACGTTCACAAATTCAGTTCTTC
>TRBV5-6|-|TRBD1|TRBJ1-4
CASSPNGGQGEEKLFF
TGTGCCAGCAGCCCAAACGGGGGACAGGGGGAAGAAAAACTGTTTTTT
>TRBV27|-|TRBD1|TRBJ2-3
CASSLGQPTDTQYF
TGTGCCAGCAGTTTGGGACAGCCAACAGATACGCAGTATTTT
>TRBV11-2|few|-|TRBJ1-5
CASSLGTRLEEPQHF
TGTGCCAGCAGCTTAGGGACGCGGTTGGAGGAGCCCCAGCATTTT
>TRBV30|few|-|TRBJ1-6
CAWSGTAVALHF
TGTGCCTGGAGTGGGACGGCGGTAGCCCTCCACTTT